This entry concerns a single T cell receptor beta chain. The sample is drawn from a study of blood T cell repertoires in COVID-19. Study-wide background: Sources were T cells, B-cell-depleted T cells, or PBMCs; the material itself was cDNA or gDNA.

TCRdb's copy holds only in-frame clones and misses some; the assay was immunoSEQ multiplex PCR. The top ten clones hold roughly 2.8% of a sample with about 220,000 clones, about 87% of them seen once. Assignment of participants to cohorts was predicated upon participant-reported clinical history. The germline V gene encodes CDR1 SGHRS and CDR2 YFSETQ. The V and J ends lost 4 bases and 5 bases, in that order; junction bases with no gene match: 6. The CDR3 extends over 15 amino acids. Input material: PBMCs or T cells enriched from blood (not recorded which). This clonotype was obtained from a woman between 25 and 40 years old who had recovered from COVID-19. The chain combines TRBV5-1 with TRBJ2-3; TRBD1 aligns across 11 bases. The CDR3 DNA reads as TGCGCCAGCAGCCCGGGACAGGGGGACATAGATACGCAGTATTTT. Translation: CASSPGQGDIDTQYF.